This entry concerns a single T cell receptor (beta chain). Its cognate antigen is unknown. CD4+ T cells that had been cultured provided DNA sequenced with the Oncomine TCR Beta short-read assay. TCRdb passed the PCR reads through MiXCR, listing each CDR3 protein once. Among 12,000 or so distinct CDR3 sequences listed, around 32% were seen once. V was cut by 2 bases and J by 0 bases, with 11 bases left in between. The CDR3 length is 16 residues. The germline CDR1 and CDR2 sequences are MNHNS and SASEGT. The data are from a study of vaccination and CD4 T cells after COVID-19. About the research overall: Four females and six males made up the convalescents, two of whom were Hispanic.

Treatment indicated: roughly ten-day PBMC culture with coronavirus spike peptide pools or control peptides (ViraFEST assay). The chain is built from TRBV6-1 and TRBJ1-5; tentative D call: TRBD1 (5 bases). This specimen consisted of CD4+ T cells from blood, cultured in vitro, obtained before SARS-CoV-2 vaccination. This receptor was identified in a human donor who received a COVID-19 vaccine. CDR3 bases: TGTGCCAGCAGTGAATGGGGACGGGATAGCAATCAGCCCCAGCATTTT. This encodes CASSEWGRDSNQPQHF.